This T cell receptor beta chain derives from a study of blood T cell repertoires in COVID-19. Only in-frame clones appear in the TCRdb table, and some are missing; sequencing was by immunoSEQ multiplex PCR. The sample lists tens of thousands of clones, roughly 85% occurring once. The TCR comes from a man aged 25 to 40 with acute or convalescent COVID-19. The sample consisted of peripheral blood.

The CDR3 loop reads CASSRDSSYGYTF. CDR3 sequence (DNA): TGTGCCAGCAGCCGGGACTCCAGCTATGGCTACACCTTC. The chain joins TRBV27 to TRBJ1-2; TRBD1 might be the D (5 bases). CDR1 and CDR2 from the germline V gene are MNHEY and SMNVEV (reference sequence). The V end lost 6 bases, the J end lost 4 bases, and 12 bases lay between the germline ends. CDR3 length equals 13 residues.